The present T cell receptor beta chain was sequenced within a study of shared clonotypes between healthy human individuals. This clone was seen a single time. The CDR3 runs to 17 residues. The germline CDR1 and CDR2 sequences are SGHRS and YFSETQ. V lost 0 bases and J lost 8; bases outside the gene matches: 11. Several immunoSEQ plates held equal portions of the genomic DNA taken from each subset. Assay used: immunoSEQ multiplex PCR; TCRdb lists only in-frame clones, some missing. The sample carries about 1.5 million clones, 95% to 99% recorded once. The sample was naive CD4+ T cells sorted from blood. Noted subset: CD45RA+ positively selected. This clonotype originated in a man aged 30 to 39 in good health. The chain couples TRBV5-1 to TRBJ2-1; 10 nucleotides align to TRBD2. The CDR3 loop reads CASSLVAASGSLHEQFF. CDR3 DNA sequence: TGCGCCAGCAGCTTGGTTGCGGCTAGCGGGAGTTTGCATGAGCAGTTCTTC.